The 11 T cell receptor beta chains listed next were all sequenced from one sample in a study of T cells after yellow fever vaccination. TCRdb re-called the 5' RACE reads through MiXCR, storing one row per CDR3 protein. The profile shows some 170,000 distinct CDR3 sequences, over 7% of them singletons. Sequencing was performed on CD8+ T cells sorted from PBMCs, taken 45 days after the yellow fever booster vaccination. The source is a young man who received the YFV17D yellow fever vaccine.

This clonotype has just a few counts. The gene calls are TRBV6-5 and TRBJ2-3; D is unclear. This CDR3 has 14 amino acids. The V end lost 8 bases, the J end lost 4 bases, and 16 bases lay between the germline ends. In germline, CDR1 is MNHEY, CDR2 SVGAGI. This CDR3 is CASGYSSVSDTQYF. The CDR3, as DNA: TGTGCCAGCGGGTACTCGAGTGTTTCAGATACGCAGTATTTT.

This clonotype was observed many times. The rearrangement joins TRBV6-5 to TRBJ2-1; the D is unclear. This CDR3 contains 12 residues. The ends were cut back, 8 bases at V and 0 bases at J, with 5 bases in the middle. Germline V gives CDR1 MNHEY, CDR2 SVGAGI. CDR3 in DNA: TGTGCCAGCTGGAGCTCCTACAATGAGCAGTTCTTC. Protein product: CASWSSYNEQFF.

This clonotype showed up many times. This chain links TRBV27 with TRBJ2-1; 10 bases are shared with TRBD2. The V and J ends lost 6 bases and 8 bases, in that order; junction bases with no gene match: 7. Germline V lookup: CDR1 MNHEY, CDR2 SMNVEV (reference sequence). The CDR3 sequence is 14 residues long. The CDR3 loop is CASRGAGGGDEQFF. The DNA for the CDR3 is TGTGCCAGCAGGGGAGCGGGGGGGGGTGATGAGCAGTTCTTC.

The V gene is TRBV7-3, the J gene TRBJ1-2, with TRBD1 matching 9 bases. The germline CDR1 and CDR2 sequences are SGHTA and FQGTGA. CDR3 length: 15 amino acids. Trimming removed 5 bases from V and 4 bases from J; junction bases left unmatched: 8. The CDR3 nucleotides read TGTGCCAGCAGCCACTTTCCGGGACAGGGCTATGGCTACACCTTC. It codes for CASSHFPGQGYGYTF.

This clonotype was recorded a few times. The chain carries TRBV5-1 and TRBJ2-3; weak D call: TRBD2 (7 bases). In germline, CDR1 is SGHRS, CDR2 YFSETQ. CDR3 length equals 15 residues. Trimming removed 3 bases from V and 7 bases from J, with 18 bases in between. The CDR3 DNA reads as TGCGCCAGCAGCTCTGGGGGGGCAGTCAGTAATACGCAGTATTTT. Translation gives CASSSGGAVSNTQYF.

The chain couples TRBV20-1 to TRBJ2-3, with D possibly TRBD1 on 6 matching bases. Germline CDR1 is DFQATT and CDR2 is SNEGSKA (reference sequence). Trimming pared 3 bases from V and 5 bases from J, leaving 15 bases between. The CDR3 covers 14 residues. Here the CDR3 DNA reads TGCAGTGCTAGTAACAGGGAAGTCCAAGATACGCAGTATTTT. It translates to CSASNREVQDTQYF.

This clonotype was counted between two and nine times. The chain has TRBV24-1 and TRBJ2-2, with D hard to call. Germline values: CDR1 KGHDR, CDR2 SFDVKD. The CDR3 consists of 14 residues. The V and J ends lost 5 bases and 5 bases respectively, with 11 bases between them. The CDR3 here is CATSGRHGTGELFF. The CDR3 nucleotides read TGTGCCACCAGTGGTCGACACGGAACCGGGGAGCTGTTTTTT.

The V and J genes are TRBV11-2 and TRBJ2-7; D is possibly TRBD1 (6 bases). The CDR3 contains 12 residues. The ends were cut back, 4 bases at V and 6 bases at J, with 10 bases in the middle. Germline CDR1 is SGHAT and CDR2 is FQNNGV. CDR3 coding DNA: TGTGCCAGCAGCTCCGGGACACTCGAGCAGTACGTC. It is translated as CASSSGTLEQYV.

The chain couples TRBV12-3 or TRBV12-4 to TRBJ1-1; D is ambiguous. The germline V and J ends were trimmed by 6 bases and 6 bases, with 17 bases remaining between them. This CDR3 comprises 14 residues. The chain's CDR3 is CASRQVGIRSEAFF. The CDR3 DNA reads TGTGCCAGCAGGCAGGTCGGGATCAGGTCTGAAGCTTTCTTT.

CDR3: CASSIDTTLNYEQFF. The CDR3 DNA reads as TGTGCCAGTAGTATAGATACGACCCTGAATTATGAGCAGTTCTTC. The chain combines TRBV19 with TRBJ2-1; no clear D gene. Germline CDR1 and CDR2: LNHDA and SQIVND (reference sequence). The CDR3 covers 15 residues. V dropped 0 bases and J dropped 8 bases, with 14 bases sitting between them.

The sample holds many counts of this clonotype. The chain employs TRBV12-3 or TRBV12-4 and TRBJ2-1; tentatively, D is TRBD2 (5 bases). The CDR3 totals 13 residues. Trimming pared 4 bases from V and 7 bases from J, leaving 11 bases between. CDR3 protein: CASSSPAANEQFF. The CDR3 DNA reads TGTGCCAGCAGTTCCCCAGCGGCAAATGAGCAGTTCTTC.